One and the same sample provided the 28 T cell receptor beta chains below, sequenced in a study of blood T cell repertoires in COVID-19. Profiled with immunoSEQ multiplex PCR; TCRdb holds only in-frame clones, not every one. The top ten hold 6.2% of the sample, which has around 250,000 clones, 80% to 90% seen once. The specimen sequenced was peripheral blood. Receptors originate from a man aged 60 to 69 with acute or convalescent COVID-19.

This clone was detected a few times. The V call is TRBV19, the J call TRBJ2-5, with D possibly being TRBD1 (7 bases). Trimming shortened V by 11 bases and J by 4 bases, and 17 bases separated the two germline ends. There are 13 residues in the CDR3. Per the germline V gene, CDR1 is LNHDA and CDR2 is SQIVND (reference sequence). CDR3 bases: TGTGCCTCCGCGACAGGGAGGAGAGAGACCCAGTACTTC. It encodes CASATGRRETQYF.

The chain has TRBV28 and TRBJ2-2; 12 positions agree with TRBD1. CDR3 length equals 19 residues. V was pared by 5 bases and J by 8 bases, with 18 bases of the junction left unmatched. Germline V gives CDR1 MDHEN, CDR2 SYDVKM. The CDR3 region has the DNA TGTGCCAGCAGTCCGCGACGTTACGGGACAGGGGGCGCGGTTGGGGAGCTGTTTTTT. It is translated as CASSPRRYGTGGAVGELFF. Full variable domain (missing parts from reference TRBV28 and TRBJ2-2): DVKVTQSSRYLVKRTGEKVFLECVQDMDHENMFWYRQDPGLGLRLIYFSYDVKMKEKGDIPEGYSVSREKKERFSLILESASTNQTSMYLCASSPRRYGTGGAVGELFFGEGSRLTVL.

The V and J genes are TRBV28 and TRBJ2-5; 8 bases align to TRBD2. Germline CDR1 is MDHEN and CDR2 is SYDVKM. The junction had 3 bases not matched to a gene; V was cut back by 3 bases and J by 0 bases. The CDR3 is 15 amino acids. The CDR3 reads CASSFSGANQETQYF. The CDR3 nucleotides are TGTGCCAGCAGTTTTAGCGGGGCCAACCAAGAGACCCAGTACTTC.

The gene calls are TRBV20-1 and TRBJ2-5; TRBD2 aligns across 8 bases. Germline CDR1 is DFQATT and CDR2 is SNEGSKA (reference sequence). This CDR3 region has 16 residues. V lost 3 bases and J lost 1; bases outside the gene matches: 10. CDR3 loop: CSASRPGGPSQETQYF. CDR3 coding DNA: TGCAGTGCTAGTCGCCCGGGAGGGCCTTCCCAAGAGACCCAGTACTTC.

V is TRBV19 and J is TRBJ2-3; D is perhaps TRBD1 (6 bases). Trimming cost V 3 bases and J 0 bases, with 7 bases left between them. The CDR3 has 14 residues. The germline V gene encodes CDR1 LNHDA and CDR2 SQIVND (reference sequence). Written as DNA, the CDR3 is TGTGCCAGTAGTATGACAGGTAGCACAGATACGCAGTATTTT. This sequence encodes CASSMTGSTDTQYF. Filled out from reference TRBV19 and TRBJ2-3, the complete variable domain reads DGGITQSPKYLFRKEGQNVTLSCEQNLNHDAMYWYRQDPGQGLRLIYYSQIVNDFQKGDIAEGYSVSREKKESFPLTVTSAQKNPTAFYLCASSMTGSTDTQYFGPGTRLTVL.

V usage is TRBV10-3 and J usage is TRBJ2-3; D perhaps matches TRBD2 (5 bases). Per the germline V gene, CDR1 is ENHRY and CDR2 is SYGVKD. V was pared by 5 bases and J by 2 bases, with 11 bases between. This CDR3 spans 14 amino acids. In nucleotides, the CDR3 is TGTGCCATCAGTTCGGGGTACTCCACAGATACGCAGTATTTT. It translates to CAISSGYSTDTQYF.

The chain carries TRBV5-1 and TRBJ2-2; possibly TRBD1 for D (6 bases). V was shortened by 0 bases and J by 7 bases, with 13 bases between the two germline ends. This CDR3 is 15 amino acids long. CDR1 and CDR2 (germline): SGHRS, YFSETQ. The CDR3 coding sequence is TGCGCCAGCAGCTTGGACTGGGGGCCAGGCGGGGAGCTGTTTTTT. Its translation is CASSLDWGPGGELFF.

This chain uses TRBV9 with TRBJ2-1, with 11 positions matching TRBD2. Germline values: CDR1 SGDLS, CDR2 YYNGEE. J lost 7 bases, V lost 2 bases, and 2 bases had no gene match. The CDR3 length is 14 residues. CDR3 in DNA: TGTGCCAGCAGCGTTAGCGGGAGGGGAAATGAGCAGTTCTTC. It yields the protein CASSVSGRGNEQFF.

V and J are TRBV7-2 and TRBJ2-7, with TRBD2 matching over 12 bases. There are 16 residues in the CDR3. J was trimmed by 4 bases and V by 1 base; bases with no gene match: 5. In germline, CDR1 is SGHTA, CDR2 FQGNSA. The CDR3 protein is CASSLVSGTSGYEQYF. The CDR3 region has the DNA TGTGCCAGCAGCTTAGTCTCCGGGACTAGCGGGTACGAGCAGTACTTC.

Note on this clone: The sample contains more than one DNA sequence encoding this CDR3. This chain uses TRBV5-4 with TRBJ2-7, with TRBD1 as a possible D gene (5 bases). The germline V gene encodes CDR1 SGHNT and CDR2 YYREEE (reference sequence). V lost 0 bases and J lost 2, with 9 bases in between. CDR3 length: 14 residues. Written as DNA, the CDR3 is TGTGCCAGCAGCTTGGGGCAGGGCCCCTACGAGCAGTACTTC. Amino acid sequence: CASSLGQGPYEQYF.

CDR3 in DNA: TGCGCCAGCAGCCAAGGGGGAGCGCTCCGCACAGATACGCAGTATTTT. Encoded protein: CASSQGGALRTDTQYF. The chain has TRBV4-1 and TRBJ2-3; D possibly corresponds to TRBD2 (5 bases). V gave up 1 base and J gave up 1 base, with 12 bases separating them. This CDR3 comprises 16 residues. The V gene's germline CDR1 is MGHRA and CDR2 YSYEKL.

This clone appeared once. V usage is TRBV9 and J usage is TRBJ2-3; 9 nucleotides agree with TRBD1. The ends lost 4 bases at V and 6 bases at J; junction bases unmatched: 6. The V gene's germline CDR1 is SGDLS and CDR2 YYNGEE. This CDR3 has 14 amino acids. The CDR3 DNA sequence: TGTGCCAGCAGCTTACGGACAGGGGACGATACGCAGTATTTT. It specifies CASSLRTGDDTQYF.

This clone occurred once. The chain uses TRBV25-1 and TRBJ2-7, with TRBD2 as a possible D gene (10 bases). V shed 6 bases and J shed 4 bases, with 28 bases lying between them. This CDR3 has 18 amino acids. CDR1 is MGHDK, CDR2 SYGVNS, per germline. In DNA, the CDR3 is TGTGCCAGCAGCGAAACAGGGGGCGGGCTAGCGGGAGATTACGAGCAGTACTTC. This translates into CASSETGGGLAGDYEQYF.

The chain uses TRBV29-1 and TRBJ1-4; no firm D call. The CDR3 contains 15 residues. CDR1 is SQVTM, CDR2 ANQGSEA, per germline. Trimming shortened V by 7 bases and J by 3 bases, and 18 bases separated the two germline ends. The CDR3 region is CSGIGGDGPNEKLFF. CDR3 coding DNA: TGCAGCGGAATTGGAGGCGATGGACCTAATGAAAAACTGTTTTTT.

The chain has TRBV20-1 and TRBJ2-3; 10 bases agree with TRBD2. The CDR3 consists of 15 residues. Per the germline V gene, CDR1 is DFQATT and CDR2 is SNEGSKA (reference sequence). The J segment lost 5 bases and the V segment lost 3 bases, leaving 8 bases of the junction unmatched. The CDR3 is CSASALGTSVDTQYF. CDR3 bases: TGCAGTGCTAGTGCTTTAGGGACTAGCGTAGATACGCAGTATTTT.

The chain recombines TRBV7-2 with TRBJ2-2, with D uncertain. The CDR3 totals 13 residues. V shed 4 bases and J shed 1 base, with 4 bases lying between them. The germline gives CDR1 SGHTA, CDR2 FQGNSA. The CDR3 here is CASSSKNTGELFF. In DNA, the CDR3 is TGTGCCAGCAGCTCCAAGAACACCGGGGAGCTGTTTTTT.

This clone has only one observation. The chain couples TRBV5-1 to TRBJ1-4; D possibly corresponds to TRBD1 (5 bases). Germline CDR1 SGHRS, CDR2 YFSETQ. The CDR3 sequence is 18 residues long. Trimming took 1 base from V and 0 from J, leaving 16 bases between them. The CDR3 region is CASSLQKGMGTTNEKLFF. The CDR3 DNA sequence: TGCGCCAGCAGCTTGCAGAAGGGGATGGGAACAACTAATGAAAAACTGTTTTTT.

This clone was seen only once. This chain uses TRBV19 with TRBJ2-7, with 9 bases lining up with TRBD1. Trimming took 6 bases from V and 0 from J; bases not matched to a gene: 9. CDR1 LNHDA and CDR2 SQIVND come from the germline V gene (reference sequence). This CDR3 has 16 amino acids. As DNA, the CDR3 is TGTGCCAGTAGGACTACTGGACAGGGGAGCTCCTACGAGCAGTACTTC. Its translation: CASRTTGQGSSYEQYF.

In its sample, this clone was seen a few times. The chain employs TRBV19 and TRBJ2-2; possibly TRBD2 for D (5 bases). The CDR3 totals 16 residues. Germline V gene sequence: CDR1 LNHDA, CDR2 SQIVND (reference sequence). Trimming removed 4 bases at V and 4 bases at J, with 16 bases between. In nucleotides, the CDR3 is TGTGCCAGTAGTACCTTGACCAAGCGGTTCACCGGGGAGCTGTTTTTT. This translates into CASSTLTKRFTGELFF.

The chain combines TRBV7-9 with TRBJ2-7; 7 bases map to TRBD1. Trimming removed 5 bases from V and 2 bases from J; junction bases left unmatched: 12. This CDR3 spans 16 amino acids. CDR1 and CDR2 (germline): SEHNR, FQNEAQ (reference sequence). The CDR3: CASSGSHRDSPYEQYF. CDR3 nucleotide sequence: TGTGCCAGCAGCGGGTCCCACCGGGACAGTCCCTACGAGCAGTACTTC.

The chain employs TRBV19 and TRBJ1-5; no definite D call. V was pared by 7 bases and J by 2 bases, with 15 bases between. This CDR3 has 15 residues. Germline V lookup: CDR1 LNHDA, CDR2 SQIVND (reference sequence). The CDR3, as DNA: TGTGCCAGTAATTACGGGATCGACGGCAATCAGCCCCAGCATTTT. Amino acids: CASNYGIDGNQPQHF.

This sequence joins TRBV9 and TRBJ2-3; 10 bases map to TRBD2. The CDR3 is made up of 19 amino acids. The germline CDR1 and CDR2 sequences are SGDLS and YYNGEE. After removal of 0 bases from V and 3 bases from J, the junction contained 13 bases not matched to a gene. The CDR3: CASSVELAGPRGGTDTQYF. The CDR3 DNA sequence: TGTGCCAGCAGCGTAGAACTAGCGGGGCCCCGCGGTGGAACAGATACGCAGTATTTT. Based on the CDR3 plus reference TRBV9 and TRBJ2-3, the full variable domain is DSGVTQTPKHLITATGQRVTLRCSPRSGDLSVYWYQQSLDQGLQFLIQYYNGEERAKGNILERFSAQQFPDLHSELNLSSLELGDSALYFCASSVELAGPRGGTDTQYFGPGTRLTVL.

This chain connects TRBV6-4 to TRBJ2-3; perhaps TRBD1 as D (5 bases). V shed 2 bases and J shed 4 bases, with 7 bases lying between them. This CDR3 has 13 amino acids. CDR1 is MRHNA and CDR2 is SNTAGT in the germline V gene. CDR3: CASSDGAADTQYF. In nucleotides, the CDR3 is TGTGCCAGCAGTGACGGGGCAGCAGATACGCAGTATTTT.

The chain combines TRBV5-1 with TRBJ2-3, with 7 bases identical to TRBD2. There are 14 residues in the CDR3. Germline V lookup: CDR1 SGHRS, CDR2 YFSETQ. Trimming cost V 2 bases and J 4 bases; bases outside gene matches: 4. The CDR3 bases are TGCGCCAGCAGCTTTACTAGCGCAGCAGATACGCAGTATTTT. Translating it yields CASSFTSAADTQYF.

The rearrangement joins TRBV27 to TRBJ1-2, with D possibly matching TRBD1 (5 bases). The germline CDR1 and CDR2 sequences are MNHEY and SMNVEV (reference sequence). The CDR3 totals 13 residues. Trimming pared 6 bases from V and 8 bases from J, leaving 16 bases between. The CDR3 DNA sequence: TGTGCCAGCAGGAGCAGGCTCAAGGGGGGCTACACCTTC. This translates into CASRSRLKGGYTF.

The chain has TRBV4-1 and TRBJ2-7; 8 bases align to TRBD2. With 4 bases clipped from V and 1 base from J, the junction kept 9 bases outside the gene matches. The germline gives CDR1 MGHRA, CDR2 YSYEKL. CDR3 length: 16 amino acids. The CDR3 loop reads CASSPGAGEKSYEQYF. CDR3 DNA: TGCGCCAGCAGCCCGGGAGCGGGAGAAAAGTCCTACGAGCAGTACTTC.

This chain connects TRBV18 to TRBJ2-7; 11 positions match TRBD1. Trimming removed 5 bases from V and 7 bases from J; junction bases left unmatched: 7. CDR3 length equals 14 residues. The V gene's germline CDR1 is KGHSH and CDR2 LQKENI. CDR3 loop: CASSEGQGAGEQYF. CDR3 bases: TGTGCCAGCTCAGAAGGACAGGGGGCAGGGGAGCAGTACTTC.

The chain carries TRBV24-1 and TRBJ1-2, with TRBD1 as a possible D gene (6 bases). This CDR3 spans 14 amino acids. Germline V gene lookup returns CDR1 KGHDR and CDR2 SFDVKD. V was trimmed by 1 base and J by 3 bases, leaving 8 bases between them. The CDR3 loop reads CATSDLRQDYGYTF. CDR3 bases: TGTGCCACCAGTGATTTAAGACAGGACTATGGCTACACCTTC.